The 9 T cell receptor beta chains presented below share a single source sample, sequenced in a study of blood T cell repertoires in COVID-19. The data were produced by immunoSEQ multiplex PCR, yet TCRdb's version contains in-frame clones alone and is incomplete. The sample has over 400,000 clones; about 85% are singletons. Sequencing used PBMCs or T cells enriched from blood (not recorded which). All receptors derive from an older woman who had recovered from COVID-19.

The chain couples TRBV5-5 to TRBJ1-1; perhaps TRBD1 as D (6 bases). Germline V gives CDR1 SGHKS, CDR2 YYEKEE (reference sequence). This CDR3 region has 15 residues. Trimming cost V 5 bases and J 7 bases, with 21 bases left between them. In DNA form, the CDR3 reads TGTGCCAGCAGACCCAGGACAGTCAGGGGCAGTGAAGCTTTCTTT. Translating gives CASRPRTVRGSEAFF.

The CDR3 nucleotides read TGTGCCAGCAGCTTACAGGGATCGGGTGAAAAACTGTTTTTT. As protein: CASSLQGSGEKLFF. The chain employs TRBV11-2 and TRBJ1-4; TRBD1 might be the D (5 bases). This CDR3 spans 14 amino acids. V was clipped by 2 bases and J by 7 bases, with 11 bases between them. The V gene's germline CDR1 is SGHAT and CDR2 FQNNGV. Full variable domain (outside the CDR3, taken from reference TRBV11-2 and TRBJ1-4): EAGVAQSPRYKIIEKRQSVAFWCNPISGHATLYWYQQILGQGPKLLIQFQNNGVVDDSQLPKDRFSAERLKGVDSTLKIQPAKLEDSAVYLCASSLQGSGEKLFFGSGTQLSVL.

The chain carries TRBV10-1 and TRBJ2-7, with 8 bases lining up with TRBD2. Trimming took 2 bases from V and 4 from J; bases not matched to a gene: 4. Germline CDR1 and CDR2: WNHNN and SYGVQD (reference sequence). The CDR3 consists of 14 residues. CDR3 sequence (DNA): TGCGCCAGCAGTGAGGTTAGCGGGGTGTACGAGCAGTACTTC. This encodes CASSEVSGVYEQYF.

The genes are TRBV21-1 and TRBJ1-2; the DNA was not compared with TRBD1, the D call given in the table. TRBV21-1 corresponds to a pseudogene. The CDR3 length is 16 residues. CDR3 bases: TGTGCCAGCAGCAAAGGTACAGGGGGCAAAAAACAGGGCTACACCTTC. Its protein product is CASSKGTGGKKQGYTF.

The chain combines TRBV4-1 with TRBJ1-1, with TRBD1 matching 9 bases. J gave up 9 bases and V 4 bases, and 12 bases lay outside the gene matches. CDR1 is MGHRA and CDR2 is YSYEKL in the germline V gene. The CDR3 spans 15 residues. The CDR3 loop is CASSLAGTGSRKAFF. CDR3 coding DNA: TGCGCCAGCAGCCTCGCCGGGACAGGGAGTAGAAAAGCTTTCTTT.

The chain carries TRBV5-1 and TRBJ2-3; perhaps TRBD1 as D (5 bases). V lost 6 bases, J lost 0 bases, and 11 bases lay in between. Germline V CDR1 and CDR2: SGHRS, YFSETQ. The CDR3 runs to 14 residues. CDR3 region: CASKLQASTDTQYF. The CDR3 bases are TGCGCCAGCAAGCTACAGGCTAGCACAGATACGCAGTATTTT.

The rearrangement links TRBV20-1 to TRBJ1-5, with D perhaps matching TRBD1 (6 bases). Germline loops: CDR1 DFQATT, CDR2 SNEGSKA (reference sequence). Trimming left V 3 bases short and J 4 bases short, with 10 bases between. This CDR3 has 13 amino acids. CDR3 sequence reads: CSASYRVNQPQHF. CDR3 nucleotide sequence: TGCAGTGCTAGTTACAGGGTTAATCAGCCCCAGCATTTT.

In nucleotides, the CDR3 is TGTGCCAGCGGGGGGAACACTGAAGCTTTCTTT. This gives the protein CASGGNTEAFF. The J gene is TRBJ1-1, the V gene TRBV19; a weak D match, TRBD1 (5 bases). This CDR3 has 11 residues. The germline V gene encodes CDR1 LNHDA and CDR2 SQIVND (reference sequence). V dropped 9 bases and J dropped 1 base, with 6 bases sitting between them.

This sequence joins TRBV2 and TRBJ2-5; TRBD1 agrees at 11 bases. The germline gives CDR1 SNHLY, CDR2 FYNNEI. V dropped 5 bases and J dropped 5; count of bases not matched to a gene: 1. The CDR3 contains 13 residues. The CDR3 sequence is CASSWDRGETQYF. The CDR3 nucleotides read TGTGCCAGCAGTTGGGACAGGGGGGAGACCCAGTACTTC.